These 6 T cell receptor beta chains originate from one sample sequenced in a study of blood T cell repertoires in COVID-19. The method was immunoSEQ multiplex PCR; TCRdb's version includes in-frame clones alone and lacks a portion of them. The sample consists of about 330,000 clones, around 88% of them appearing once. The sequencing input was peripheral blood. The source of these receptors is a woman between 45 and 65 years old with acute or convalescent COVID-19.

The chain has TRBV6-6 and TRBJ2-1, with a tentative D call TRBD2 (5 bases). The V gene lost 6 bases and the J gene lost 7 bases, with 19 bases spanning the gap. There are 15 residues in the CDR3. Germline values: CDR1 MNHNY, CDR2 SVGAGI (reference sequence). CDR3 amino acids: CASSSKGGLINEQFF. CDR3 nucleotide sequence: TGTGCCAGCAGCTCTAAGGGCGGGCTTATAAATGAGCAGTTCTTC.

The V gene is TRBV7-3, the J gene TRBJ2-2; D possibly corresponds to TRBD2 (5 bases). CDR1 is SGHTA, CDR2 FQGTGA, per germline. Trimming removed 0 bases at V and 5 bases at J, with 13 bases between. This CDR3 has 16 amino acids. The CDR3 coding sequence is TGTGCCAGCAGCTTAACTGTCCGTTCGGGGACCGGGGAGCTGTTTTTT. It yields the protein CASSLTVRSGTGELFF.

The chain has TRBV28 and TRBJ2-1; 9 bases are shared with TRBD2. The CDR3 loop spans 16 amino acids. V lost 4 bases to trimming and J lost 3 bases; unmatched junction nucleotides: 7. Germline CDR1 is MDHEN and CDR2 is SYDVKM. The CDR3 DNA reads TGTGCCAGCAGTTCGCCAGCGGGAGGAAACTACAATGAGCAGTTCTTC. Protein product: CASSSPAGGNYNEQFF.

The V call is TRBV15, the J call TRBJ2-7, with D tentatively TRBD2 (6 bases). V was cut by 5 bases and J by 3 bases, with 11 bases left in between. Looked up from germline, CDR1 is LNHNV and CDR2 is YYDKDF (reference sequence). This CDR3 contains 13 residues. The CDR3 sequence: CATSPPGSYEQYF. The CDR3 DNA sequence: TGTGCCACCAGCCCTCCCGGGAGCTACGAGCAGTACTTC.

This clone was picked up one time. This rearrangement joins TRBV20-1 to TRBJ2-5; possibly TRBD2 for D (5 bases). Germline CDR1 is DFQATT and CDR2 is SNEGSKA (reference sequence). There are 11 residues in the CDR3. V was pared by 6 bases and J by 5 bases, with 10 bases between. DNA of the CDR3: TGCAGTGCCGGAGGTATGGAGACCCAGTACTTC. Encoded protein: CSAGGMETQYF.

The chain employs TRBV7-3 and TRBJ2-3, with TRBD2 as a possible D gene (6 bases). The germline gives CDR1 SGHTA, CDR2 FQGTGA. V gave up 3 bases and J gave up 4 bases, with 14 bases separating them. There are 15 residues in the CDR3. The CDR3 sequence: CASSFGSASPDTQYF. The CDR3 nucleotides are TGTGCCAGCAGCTTCGGGAGTGCTTCCCCAGATACGCAGTATTTT.